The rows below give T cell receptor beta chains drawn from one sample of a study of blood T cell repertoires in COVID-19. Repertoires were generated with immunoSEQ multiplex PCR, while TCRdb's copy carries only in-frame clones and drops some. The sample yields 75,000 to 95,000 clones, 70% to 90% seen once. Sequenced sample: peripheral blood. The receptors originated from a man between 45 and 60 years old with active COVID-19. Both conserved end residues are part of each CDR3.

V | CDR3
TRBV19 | CASISERGAQGYTF
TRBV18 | CASSQVPGAISETQYF
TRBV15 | CATSGLAVSGELFF
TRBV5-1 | CASSFGTGIIAEAFF
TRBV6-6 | CASSSTGTGDYGYTF
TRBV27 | CASSLHSNQPQHF
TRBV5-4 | CASSLVLADSTIKQYF
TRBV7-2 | CASSLGSPGNTIYF
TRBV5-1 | CASSSWGGPREETQYF
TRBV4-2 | CASSQDSTADYQPQHF
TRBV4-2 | CASSQDIDWSQYF